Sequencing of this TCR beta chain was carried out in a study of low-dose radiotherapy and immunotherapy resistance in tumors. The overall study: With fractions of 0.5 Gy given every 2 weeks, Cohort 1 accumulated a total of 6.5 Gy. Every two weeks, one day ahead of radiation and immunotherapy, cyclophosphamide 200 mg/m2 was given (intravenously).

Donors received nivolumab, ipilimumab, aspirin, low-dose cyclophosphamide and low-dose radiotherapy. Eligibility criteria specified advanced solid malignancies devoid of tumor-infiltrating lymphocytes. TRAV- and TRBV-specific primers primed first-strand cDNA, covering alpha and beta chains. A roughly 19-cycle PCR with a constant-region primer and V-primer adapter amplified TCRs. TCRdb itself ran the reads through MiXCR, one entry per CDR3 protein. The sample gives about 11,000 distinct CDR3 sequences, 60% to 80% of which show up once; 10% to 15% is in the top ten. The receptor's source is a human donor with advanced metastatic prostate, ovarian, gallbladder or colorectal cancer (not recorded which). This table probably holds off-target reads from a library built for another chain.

The CDR3 loop is CASSMQQGLQETQYF. For the CDR3, the DNA is TGTGCCAGCAGCATGCAACAGGGTCTCCAAGAGACCCAGTACTTC. The rearrangement joins TRBV5-4 to TRBJ2-5; possibly TRBD1 for D (6 bases). Trimming cost V 4 bases and J 1 base, with 14 bases left between them. The germline V gene has CDR1 SGHNT and CDR2 YYREEE (reference sequence). This CDR3 spans 15 amino acids.